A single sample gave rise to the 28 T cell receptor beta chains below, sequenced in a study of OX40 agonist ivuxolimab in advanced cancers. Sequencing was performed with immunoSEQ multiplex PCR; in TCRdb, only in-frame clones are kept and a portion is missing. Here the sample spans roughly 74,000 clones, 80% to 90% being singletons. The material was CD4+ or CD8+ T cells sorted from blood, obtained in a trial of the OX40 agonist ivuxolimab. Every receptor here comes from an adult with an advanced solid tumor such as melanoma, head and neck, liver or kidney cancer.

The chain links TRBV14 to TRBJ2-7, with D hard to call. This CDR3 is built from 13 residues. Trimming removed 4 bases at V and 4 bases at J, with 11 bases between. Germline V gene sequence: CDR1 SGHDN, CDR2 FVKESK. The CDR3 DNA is TGTGCCAGCAGCCCGTTCCTAGGGTACGAGCAGTACTTC. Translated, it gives CASSPFLGYEQYF.

The CDR3 nucleotides read TGTGCCAGCAAGCCAGGGGTGGATGAGCAGTTCTTC. Protein product: CASKPGVDEQFF. This chain links TRBV6-6 with TRBJ2-1; perhaps TRBD1 as D (6 bases). Per germline, CDR1 MNHNY and CDR2 SVGAGI (reference sequence). The CDR3 has 12 amino acids. V lost 7 bases to trimming and J lost 8 bases, with 12 bases between them.

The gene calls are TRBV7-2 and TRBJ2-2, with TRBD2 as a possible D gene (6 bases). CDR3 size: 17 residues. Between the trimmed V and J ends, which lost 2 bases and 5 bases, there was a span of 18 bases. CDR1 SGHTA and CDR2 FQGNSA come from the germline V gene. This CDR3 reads CASSLRRKGAGTGELFF. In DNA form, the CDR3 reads TGTGCCAGCAGCTTAAGGAGGAAAGGGGCGGGAACCGGGGAGCTGTTTTTT.

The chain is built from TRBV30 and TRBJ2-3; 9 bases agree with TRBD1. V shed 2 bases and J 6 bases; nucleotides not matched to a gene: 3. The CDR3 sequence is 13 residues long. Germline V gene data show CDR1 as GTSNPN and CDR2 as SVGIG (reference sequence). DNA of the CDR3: TGTGCCTGGAGTACAGGGGGCGCGGATACGCAGTATTTT. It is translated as CAWSTGGADTQYF.

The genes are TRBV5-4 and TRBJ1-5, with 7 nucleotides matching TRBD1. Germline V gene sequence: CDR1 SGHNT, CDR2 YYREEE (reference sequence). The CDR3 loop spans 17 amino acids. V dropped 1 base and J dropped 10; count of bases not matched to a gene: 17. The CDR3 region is CASSLYGEDRDSTPQHF. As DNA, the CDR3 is TGTGCCAGCAGCTTGTATGGTGAAGACAGGGATTCCACCCCCCAGCATTTT.

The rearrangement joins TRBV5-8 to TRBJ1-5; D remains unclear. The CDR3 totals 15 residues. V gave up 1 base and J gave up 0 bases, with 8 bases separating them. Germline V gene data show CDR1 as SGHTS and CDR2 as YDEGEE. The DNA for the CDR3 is TGTGCCAGCAGCTTGAAAATCTATAGCAATCAGCCCCAGCATTTT. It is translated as CASSLKIYSNQPQHF.

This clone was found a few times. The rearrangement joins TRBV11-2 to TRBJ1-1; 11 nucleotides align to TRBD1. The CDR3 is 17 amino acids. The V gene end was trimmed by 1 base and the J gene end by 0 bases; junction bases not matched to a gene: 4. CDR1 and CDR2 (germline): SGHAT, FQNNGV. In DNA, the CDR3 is TGTGCCAGCAGCTTAGTCGGACAGGGGGCCTTGAACACTGAAGCTTTCTTT. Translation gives CASSLVGQGALNTEAFF.

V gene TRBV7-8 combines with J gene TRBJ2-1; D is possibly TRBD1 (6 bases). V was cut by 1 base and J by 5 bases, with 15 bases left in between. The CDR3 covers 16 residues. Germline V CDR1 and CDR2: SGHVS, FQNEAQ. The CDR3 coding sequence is TGTGCCAGCAGCTTAGTCGTCCCGACAGGAAACAATGAGCAGTTCTTC. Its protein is CASSLVVPTGNNEQFF.

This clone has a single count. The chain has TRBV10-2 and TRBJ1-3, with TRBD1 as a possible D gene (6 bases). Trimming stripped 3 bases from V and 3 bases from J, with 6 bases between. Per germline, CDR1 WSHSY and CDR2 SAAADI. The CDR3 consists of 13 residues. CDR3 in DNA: TGCGCCAGCAGTGACAGGGGTGGAAACACCATATATTTT. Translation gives CASSDRGGNTIYF.

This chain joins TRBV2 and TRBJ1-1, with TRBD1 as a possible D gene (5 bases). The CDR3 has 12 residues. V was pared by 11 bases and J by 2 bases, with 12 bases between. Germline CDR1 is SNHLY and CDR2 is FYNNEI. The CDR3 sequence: CAVGGSNTEAFF. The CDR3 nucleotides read TGTGCCGTGGGGGGGTCTAACACTGAAGCTTTCTTT.

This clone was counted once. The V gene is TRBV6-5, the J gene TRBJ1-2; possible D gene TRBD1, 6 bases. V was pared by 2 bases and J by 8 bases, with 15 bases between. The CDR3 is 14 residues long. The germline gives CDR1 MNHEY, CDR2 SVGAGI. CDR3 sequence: CASSYGQPGMGYTF. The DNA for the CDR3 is TGTGCCAGCAGTTACGGACAGCCGGGGATGGGCTACACCTTC.

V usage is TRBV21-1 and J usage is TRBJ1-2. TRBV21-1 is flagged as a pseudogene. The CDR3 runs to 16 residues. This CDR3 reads CASSHQGGLGGYGYTF. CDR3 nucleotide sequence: TGTGCCAGCAGTCACCAAGGGGGGTTAGGGGGCTATGGCTACACCTTC.

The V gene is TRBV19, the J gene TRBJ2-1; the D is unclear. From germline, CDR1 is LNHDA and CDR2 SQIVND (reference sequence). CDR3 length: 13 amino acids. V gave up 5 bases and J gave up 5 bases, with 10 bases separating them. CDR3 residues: CASSASKNNEQFF. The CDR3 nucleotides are TGTGCCAGTAGTGCCTCCAAAAACAATGAGCAGTTCTTC.

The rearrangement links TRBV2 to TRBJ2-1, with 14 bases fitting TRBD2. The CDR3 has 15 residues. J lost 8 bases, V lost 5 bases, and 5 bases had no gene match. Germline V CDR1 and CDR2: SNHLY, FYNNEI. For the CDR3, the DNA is TGTGCCAGCAGTTGGACTAGCGGGGGGACGGATGAGCAGTTCTTC. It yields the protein CASSWTSGGTDEQFF.

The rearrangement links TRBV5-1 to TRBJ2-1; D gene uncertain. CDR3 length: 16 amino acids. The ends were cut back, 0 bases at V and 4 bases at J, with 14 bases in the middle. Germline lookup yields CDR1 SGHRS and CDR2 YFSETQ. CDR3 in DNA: TGCGCCAGCAGCTTGGTGGGTCTGCAAGGGTACAATGAGCAGTTCTTC. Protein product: CASSLVGLQGYNEQFF.

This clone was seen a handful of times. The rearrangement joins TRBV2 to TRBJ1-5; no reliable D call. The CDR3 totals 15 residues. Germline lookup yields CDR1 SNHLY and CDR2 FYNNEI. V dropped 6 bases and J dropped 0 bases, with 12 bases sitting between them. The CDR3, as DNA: TGTGCCAGCAGCTTGGACCGGGATAGCAATCAGCCCCAGCATTTT. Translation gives CASSLDRDSNQPQHF. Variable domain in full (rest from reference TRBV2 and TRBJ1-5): EPEVTQTPSHQVTQMGQEVILRCVPISNHLYFYWYRQILGQKVEFLVSFYNNEISEKSEIFDDQFSVERPDGSNFTLKIRSTKLEDSAMYFCASSLDRDSNQPQHFGDGTRLSIL.

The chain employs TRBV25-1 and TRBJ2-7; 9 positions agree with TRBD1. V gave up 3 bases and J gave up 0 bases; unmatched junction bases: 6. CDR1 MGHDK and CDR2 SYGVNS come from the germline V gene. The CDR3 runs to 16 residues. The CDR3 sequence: CASSESGDRDSYEQYF. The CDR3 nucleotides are TGTGCCAGCAGTGAGAGCGGGGACAGGGACTCCTACGAGCAGTACTTC.

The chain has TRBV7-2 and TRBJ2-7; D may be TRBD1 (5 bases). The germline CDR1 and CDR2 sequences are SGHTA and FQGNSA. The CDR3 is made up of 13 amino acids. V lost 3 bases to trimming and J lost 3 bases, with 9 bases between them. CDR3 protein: CASSFGRGYEQYF. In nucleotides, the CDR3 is TGTGCCAGCAGCTTTGGTAGGGGCTACGAGCAGTACTTC.

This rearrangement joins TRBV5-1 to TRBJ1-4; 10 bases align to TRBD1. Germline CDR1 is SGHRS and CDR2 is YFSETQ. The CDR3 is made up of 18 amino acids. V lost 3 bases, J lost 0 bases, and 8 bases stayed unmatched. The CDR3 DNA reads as TGCGCCAGCAGCTCCTCCGGGACAGGGGCTGCAACTAATGAAAAACTGTTTTTT. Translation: CASSSSGTGAATNEKLFF.

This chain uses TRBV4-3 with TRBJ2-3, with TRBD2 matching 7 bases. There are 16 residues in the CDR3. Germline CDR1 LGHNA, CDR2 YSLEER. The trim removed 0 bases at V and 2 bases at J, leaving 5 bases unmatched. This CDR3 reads CASSQERSGVTDTQYF. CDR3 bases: TGCGCCAGCAGCCAAGAACGAAGCGGGGTCACAGATACGCAGTATTTT.

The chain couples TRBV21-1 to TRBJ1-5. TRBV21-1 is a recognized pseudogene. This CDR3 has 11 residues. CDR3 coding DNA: TGTGCCAGCAGCAGCTATCAGCCCCAGCATTTT. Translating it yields CASSSYQPQHF.

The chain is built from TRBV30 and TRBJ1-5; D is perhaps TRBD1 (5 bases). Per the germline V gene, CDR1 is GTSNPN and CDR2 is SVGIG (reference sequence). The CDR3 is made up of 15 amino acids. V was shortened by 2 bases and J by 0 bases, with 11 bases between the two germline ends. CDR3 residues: CAWSTGLYSNQPQHF. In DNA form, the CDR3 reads TGTGCCTGGAGTACGGGGCTTTATAGCAATCAGCCCCAGCATTTT.

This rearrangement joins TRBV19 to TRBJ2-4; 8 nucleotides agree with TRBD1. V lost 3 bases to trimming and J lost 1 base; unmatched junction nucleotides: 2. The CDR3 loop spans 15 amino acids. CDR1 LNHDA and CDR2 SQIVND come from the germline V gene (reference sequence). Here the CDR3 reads CASSMDRDAKNIQYF. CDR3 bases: TGTGCCAGTAGTATGGACAGGGATGCCAAAAACATTCAGTACTTC.

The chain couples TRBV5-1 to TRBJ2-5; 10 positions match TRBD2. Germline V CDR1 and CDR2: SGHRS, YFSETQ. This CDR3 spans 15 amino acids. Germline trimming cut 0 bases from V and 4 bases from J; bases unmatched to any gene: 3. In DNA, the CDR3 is TGCGCCAGCAGCTTGGAGCTAGCGGGAGTAGAGACCCAGTACTTC. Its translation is CASSLELAGVETQYF.

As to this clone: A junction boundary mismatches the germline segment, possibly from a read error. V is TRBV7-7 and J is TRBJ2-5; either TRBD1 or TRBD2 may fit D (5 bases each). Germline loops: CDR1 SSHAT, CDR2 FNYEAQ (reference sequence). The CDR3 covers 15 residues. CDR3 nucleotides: TGTGCTAGCAGCCGAATCGGGACCGAGTTGGAGACCCAGTACTTC. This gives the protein CASSRIGTELETQYF.

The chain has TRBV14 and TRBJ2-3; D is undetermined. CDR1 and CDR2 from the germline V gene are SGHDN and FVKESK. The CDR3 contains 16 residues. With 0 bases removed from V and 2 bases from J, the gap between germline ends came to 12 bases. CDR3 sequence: CASSQDKSSLTDTQYF. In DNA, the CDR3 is TGTGCCAGCAGCCAAGATAAGAGCAGTCTCACAGATACGCAGTATTTT.

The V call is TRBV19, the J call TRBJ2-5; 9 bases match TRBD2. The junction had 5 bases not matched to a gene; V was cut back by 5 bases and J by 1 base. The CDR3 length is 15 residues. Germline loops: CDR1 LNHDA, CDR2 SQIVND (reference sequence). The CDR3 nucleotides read TGTGCCAGTAGTCTAGCGGGATCCCGCCAAGAGACCCAGTACTTC. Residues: CASSLAGSRQETQYF.

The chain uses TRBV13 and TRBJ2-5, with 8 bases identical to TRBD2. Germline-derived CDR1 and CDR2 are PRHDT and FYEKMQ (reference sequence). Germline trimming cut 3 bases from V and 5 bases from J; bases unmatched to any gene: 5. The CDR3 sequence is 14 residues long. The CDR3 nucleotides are TGTGCCAGCAGCTTGATGGGCGGGAGGGAGACCCAGTACTTC. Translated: CASSLMGGRETQYF.